This entry is about one T cell receptor (beta chain). Its antigen is as yet unknown. Both 60 Vbeta primers and 13 Jbeta primers went into the PCR. The protocol was immunoSEQ multiplex PCR, while the TCRdb copy is restricted to in-frame clones and leaves out a portion. In all, the sample yields more than 100,000 clones. The entry originates in a study of cytomegalovirus exposure and HLA in healthy donors. Study outcomes and limitations: Further analysis was carried out later, and it showed several of the most significant clusters appearing linked to common viral pathogens.

Trimming removed 3 bases from V and 1 base from J, with 10 bases in between. Germline CDR1 reads SGHTA; CDR2 reads FQGNSA. This CDR3 spans 15 amino acids. The gene calls are TRBV7-2 and TRBJ1-5; D may be TRBD1 (6 bases). This TCR derives from a man in his forties or fifties in good health and CMV-seronegative. The specimen was PBMCs. CDR3 region: CASSFGTTSNQPQHF. The CDR3, as DNA: TGTGCCAGCAGCTTCGGGACAACAAGCAATCAGCCCCAGCATTTT.